The clone carrying this TCR beta chain has just a few counts. Its cognate antigen is unknown. Healthy individuals who donated bone marrow served as the donors. This entry is derived from a study of cytomegalovirus exposure and HLA in healthy donors. Regarding the study as a whole: V- and J-gene trimming in TCR beta was tied to a missense DCLRE1C variant by an analysis performed later. In a later analysis, specific HLA alleles were associated with 16,000 or so TCR beta sequences at a 0.05 false discovery rate.

A multiplex PCR was run with 60 Vbeta primers and 13 Jbeta primers. This table comes from immunoSEQ multiplex PCR, and its TCRdb copy is limited to in-frame clones, with some not included. The sample contains roughly 180,000 clones, about 80% of which appear only once. The sequenced material came from PBMCs. This sequence originates from a man aged 25-45 years in good health and CMV-seronegative.

CDR3 in amino acids: CASSSSSGQETQYF. In nucleotides, the CDR3 is TGTGCCAGTAGTTCCTCTAGCGGCCAAGAGACCCAGTACTTC. V gene TRBV19 combines with J gene TRBJ2-5, with 7 bases identical to TRBD2. This CDR3 region has 14 residues. J lost 1 base, V lost 5 bases, and 4 bases had no gene match. Germline CDR1 reads LNHDA; CDR2 reads SQIVND (reference sequence).